The clone carrying this TCR beta chain showed up many times. The antigen is not known. It was unfractionated whole blood from which total RNA was extracted. It was the library that attached unique molecular identifiers to individual cDNA molecules. TCRdb recomputed calls from the 5' RACE reads with MiXCR, one row per CDR3 protein. Here the sample spans 110,000 or so distinct CDR3 sequences, approximately 20% being singletons. The data derive from a study of human T cells and chemical hapten exposure. General study results and limits: DPC sensitization produced no change in TCRs with frequency above 1 in 1000.

V was cut by 2 bases and J by 3 bases, with 7 bases left in between. This CDR3 contains 13 residues. Germline assignment: CDR1 MDHEN and CDR2 SYDVKM. The gene calls are TRBV28 and TRBJ1-2; D may be TRBD1 (6 bases). This clonotype was sampled from a human donor in good health. The CDR3 loop is CASSLAGDYGYTF. The CDR3 DNA sequence: TGTGCCAGCAGTTTAGCAGGGGACTATGGCTACACCTTC.